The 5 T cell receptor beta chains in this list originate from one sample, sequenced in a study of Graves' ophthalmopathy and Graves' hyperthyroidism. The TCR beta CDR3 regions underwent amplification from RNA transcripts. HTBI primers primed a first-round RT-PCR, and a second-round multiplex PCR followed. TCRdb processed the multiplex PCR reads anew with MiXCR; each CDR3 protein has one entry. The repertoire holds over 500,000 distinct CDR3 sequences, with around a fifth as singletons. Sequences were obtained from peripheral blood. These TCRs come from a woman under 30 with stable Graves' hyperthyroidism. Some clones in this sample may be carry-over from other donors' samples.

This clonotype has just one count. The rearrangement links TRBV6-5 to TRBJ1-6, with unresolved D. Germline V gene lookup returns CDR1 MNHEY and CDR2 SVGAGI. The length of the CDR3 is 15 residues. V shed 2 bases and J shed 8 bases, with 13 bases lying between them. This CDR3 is CASSYGFWEYSPLHF. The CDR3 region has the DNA TGTGCCAGCAGTTACGGATTTTGGGAGTATTCACCCCTCCACTTT.

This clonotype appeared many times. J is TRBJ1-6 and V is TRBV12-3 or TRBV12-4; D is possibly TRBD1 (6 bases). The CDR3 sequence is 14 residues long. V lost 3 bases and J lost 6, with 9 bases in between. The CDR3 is CASSLGGRNSPLHF. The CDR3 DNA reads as TGTGCCAGCAGTTTGGGGGGGCGTAATTCACCCCTCCACTTT.

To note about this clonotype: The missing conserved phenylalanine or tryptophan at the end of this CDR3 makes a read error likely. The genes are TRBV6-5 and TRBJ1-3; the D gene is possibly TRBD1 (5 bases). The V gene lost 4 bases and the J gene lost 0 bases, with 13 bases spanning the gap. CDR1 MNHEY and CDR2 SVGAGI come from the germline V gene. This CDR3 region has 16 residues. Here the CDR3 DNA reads TGTGCCAGCAGTTCCCGACAGTTTCACTCTGGAAACACCATATATCTT. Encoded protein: CASSSRQFHSGNTIYL.

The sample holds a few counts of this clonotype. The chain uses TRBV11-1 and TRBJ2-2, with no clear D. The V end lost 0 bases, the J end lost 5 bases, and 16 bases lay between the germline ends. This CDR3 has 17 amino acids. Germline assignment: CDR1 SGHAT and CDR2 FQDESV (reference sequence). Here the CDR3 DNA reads TGTGCCAGCAGCTTAGCGCCCCGGGCGGTGTCGACCGGGGAGCTGTTTTTT. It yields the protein CASSLAPRAVSTGELFF.

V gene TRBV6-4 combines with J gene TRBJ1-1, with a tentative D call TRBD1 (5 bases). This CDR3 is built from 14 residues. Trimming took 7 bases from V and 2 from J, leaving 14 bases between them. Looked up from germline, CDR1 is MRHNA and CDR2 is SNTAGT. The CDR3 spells CASNQGGHNTEAFF. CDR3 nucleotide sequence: TGTGCCAGCAACCAGGGTGGGCATAACACTGAAGCTTTCTTT.